The clone carrying this T cell receptor beta chain occurred a few times. Its antigen is undetermined. Time point in this sample: newly diagnosed GD, antithyroid drugs for less than 3 months. Making the TCR library involved RNA that had been extracted from PBMCs. The entry originates in a study of regulatory T cells in long-lasting Graves disease. Looking at the study overall: Graves' cases, newly diagnosed, had used antithyroid drugs under 3 months. The study's findings and limits: The number of shared public clonotypes was higher in persistent patients (under 3,000) than new patients (966).

In building TCR beta libraries, iRepertoire HTBI primers were used together with Arm-PCR of CDR3 regions. Each CDR3 protein gets one entry after TCRdb re-called the multiplex PCR reads with MiXCR. The sample yields 550,000 to 650,000 distinct CDR3 sequences, about 16% seen once. These data were also reused for a study on T cells in Graves' hyperthyroidism and ophthalmopathy. That paper notes: Primed by the HTBI set, a first-round RT-PCR was run on the TCR CDR3.

The TCR was taken from a man between 18 and 29 years old with Graves disease. Sample: peripheral blood mononuclear cells (PBMCs), taken at new diagnosis, from a patient treated with antithyroid drugs.

The CDR3 DNA follows: TGCGCCAGCAGCTTCGGAGAAGAAGCTTTCTTT. Amino acids: CASSFGEEAFF. The chain combines TRBV5-1 with TRBJ1-1; no clear D gene. With 2 bases removed from V and 8 bases from J, the gap between germline ends came to 7 bases. The germline V gene encodes CDR1 SGHRS and CDR2 YFSETQ. The CDR3 extends over 11 amino acids.